This T cell receptor (beta chain) was identified during a study of OX40 agonist ivuxolimab in advanced cancers. About the investigation overall: Ivuxolimab, which targeted the costimulatory receptor OX40 (CD134), was an agonistic, fully human IgG2 monoclonal antibody. The dose-escalation cohort was about 87% male with a mean age of around 62 years, ranging from roughly 20 to 80. Prior anti-PD-1, anti-PD-L1 or anti-CTLA-4 therapy was permitted, and checkpoint inhibitors had been received by more than 35% of dose-escalation patients. Intravenous ivuxolimab was administered to patients every 2 weeks at six dose levels: 0.01, 0.1, 0.3, 1.5, 3 and 10 mg/kg. Peripheral TCRbeta sequencing aimed to test whether ivuxolimab altered TCR sequence diversity and caused clonal T-cell expansion. Of the approximately 54 patients in dose escalation, 19 had hepatocellular carcinoma, about 15 had melanoma, 9 had renal cell carcinoma and 9 had head and neck cancer. The paper covers the monotherapy dose-escalation part of the phase I ivuxolimab trial, which included N of about 50 patients. Partial responses occurred in three dose-escalation patients, of whom one had hepatocellular carcinoma and two had cutaneous melanoma.

The trial excluded patients who had a history of autoimmune disease or who were on systemic immunosuppression. Peripheral blood for TCR sequencing was collected from all dose cohorts at baseline, on cycle 4 day 1, and on cycle 7 day 1. The samples were taken from a phase I, first-in-human, multicenter, open-label dose-escalation trial of ivuxolimab. Adults with locally advanced or metastatic melanoma, renal cell carcinoma, hepatocellular carcinoma or head and neck squamous cell carcinoma were enrolled in the trial. Before TCR sequencing, CD4+ and CD8+ T cells were separately sorted from peripheral blood. What the authors observed across the whole study: In the 0.1-3.0 mg/kg groups, partial responders were among the patients with the lowest normalized peripheral clonal expansion, particularly in CD8+ T cells. Clonal expansion of both CD4+ and CD8+ blood T cells was observed from baseline to week 6 at doses 0.1 to 3.0 mg/kg. Which antigens the clonally expanded peripheral T cells were specific for was not determined. Low levels of normalized T-cell clonal expansion were also seen in some patients who did not respond. After ivuxolimab, CD8+ T cells had more expanded clones than CD4+ T cells on average.

Taken from cysteine to phenylalanine, the CDR3 has 11 residues. Of all the DNA, just the CDR3 is kept, 33 bases in frame from base 1. CDR1 MNHEY and CDR2 SMNVEV are derived from the germline V gene (reference sequence). For sequencing of the TCRbeta CDR3 region, genomic DNA was extracted from the sorted cells. The immunoSEQ Assay was used to sequence the TCRbeta CDR3 regions. TCRdb obtained this table from immuneACCESS and retained in-frame rearrangements with V and J assigned. These tables miss some clones; where compared with another copy, unresolved V genes account for less than half of the shortfall, and the remainder is unexplained. Here the sample has 77,000 or so clones; about 90% occur a single time. The ten largest account for around 2% of the sample. Remarks on this clone: Its recognized antigen is unknown. Per-nucleotide qualities are absent, and no much larger clonotype sits a single base away.

The chain is encoded by TRBV27 joined to TRBJ2-1; D gene: possibly TRBD2, on 5 matching bases. Sequenced material: CD4+ or CD8+ T cells sorted from blood, taken in a trial of the OX40 agonist ivuxolimab. This receptor was taken from an adult with an advanced solid tumor such as melanoma, head and neck, liver or kidney cancer. CDR3 region: CVVRGNNEQFF. The DNA sequence reads TGTGTCGTCAGAGGGAACAATGAGCAGTTCTTC.